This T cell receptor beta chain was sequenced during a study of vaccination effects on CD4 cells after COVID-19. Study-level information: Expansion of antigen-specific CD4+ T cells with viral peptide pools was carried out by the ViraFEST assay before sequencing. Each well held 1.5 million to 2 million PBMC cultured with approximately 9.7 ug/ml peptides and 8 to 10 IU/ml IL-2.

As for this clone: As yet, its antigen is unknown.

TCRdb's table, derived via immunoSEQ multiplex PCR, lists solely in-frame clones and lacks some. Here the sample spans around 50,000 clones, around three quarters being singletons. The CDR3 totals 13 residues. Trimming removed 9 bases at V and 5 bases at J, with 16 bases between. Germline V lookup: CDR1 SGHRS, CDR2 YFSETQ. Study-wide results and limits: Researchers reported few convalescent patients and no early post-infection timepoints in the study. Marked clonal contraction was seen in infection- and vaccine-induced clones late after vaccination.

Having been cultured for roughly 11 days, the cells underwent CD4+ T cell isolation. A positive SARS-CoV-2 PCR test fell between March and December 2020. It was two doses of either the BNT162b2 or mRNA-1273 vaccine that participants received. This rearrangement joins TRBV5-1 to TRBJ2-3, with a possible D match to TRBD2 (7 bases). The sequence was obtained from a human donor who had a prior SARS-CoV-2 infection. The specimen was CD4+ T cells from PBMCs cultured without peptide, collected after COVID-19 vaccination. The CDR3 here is CATNRGAGDTQYF. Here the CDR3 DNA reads TGCGCCACCAATCGGGGGGCTGGAGATACGCAGTATTTT.